The rows below give T cell receptor beta chains drawn from one sample of a study of blood T cell repertoires in COVID-19. TCRdb's table, derived via immunoSEQ multiplex PCR, lists solely in-frame clones and lacks some. The sample holds tens of thousands of clones, around 91% seen once. Sequencing was performed on peripheral blood. Receptors originate from a woman aged 60-75 years with COVID-19, enrolled during active disease. The CDR3 runs from the conserved cysteine through the conserved F or W.

V gene: TRBV2; J gene: TRBJ2-7; CDR3 protein: CASSTGVSYEQYF
V gene: TRBV6-2/TRBV6-3; J gene: TRBJ1-5; CDR3 protein: CASSYGRVNQPQHF
V gene: TRBV5-1; J gene: TRBJ1-2; CDR3 protein: CASSLEGQGNGYTF
V gene: TRBV5-6; J gene: TRBJ1-3; CDR3 protein: CASSLVGSYSGNTIYF
V gene: TRBV4-1; J gene: TRBJ1-3; CDR3 protein: CASSQLARTGNTIYF
V gene: TRBV6-5; J gene: TRBJ1-5; CDR3 protein: CASSLDNSNQPQHF
V gene: TRBV9; J gene: TRBJ2-2; CDR3 protein: CASSGKREHTGELFF
V gene: TRBV12-3/TRBV12-4; J gene: TRBJ2-3; CDR3 protein: CASSSDRSDTQYF
V gene: TRBV6-5; J gene: TRBJ1-5; CDR3 protein: CASSSLQGTDQPQHF
V gene: TRBV5-1; J gene: TRBJ2-4; CDR3 protein: CASSPGLNGAKNIQYF
V gene: TRBV7-2; J gene: TRBJ1-5; CDR3 protein: CASSSSGQEGPQHF
V gene: TRBV2; J gene: TRBJ1-2; CDR3 protein: CASSRPQGQRYGYTF
V gene: TRBV5-4; J gene: TRBJ2-3; CDR3 protein: CASSNSGRTDTQYF
V gene: TRBV18; J gene: TRBJ1-3; CDR3 protein: CASSPRQGSSGNTIYF
V gene: TRBV30; J gene: TRBJ1-4; CDR3 protein: CALRSPLSANEKLFF
V gene: TRBV20-1; J gene: TRBJ2-7; CDR3 protein: CSASGELAGAYEQYF
V gene: TRBV6-2/TRBV6-3; J gene: TRBJ1-2; CDR3 protein: CASSATGGGYTF
V gene: TRBV2; J gene: TRBJ2-3; CDR3 protein: CASGSTSATIIAQYF
V gene: TRBV6-5; J gene: TRBJ1-2; CDR3 protein: CASSPGSGYTF
V gene: TRBV4-3; J gene: TRBJ1-2; CDR3 protein: CASSQDLIRANYGYTF
V gene: TRBV3-1/TRBV3-2; J gene: TRBJ1-2; CDR3 protein: CASSLGTGDGYTF
V gene: TRBV4-1; J gene: TRBJ2-7; CDR3 protein: CASSQGFSGGYEQYF
V gene: TRBV5-1; J gene: TRBJ1-6; CDR3 protein: CASSPEAGNNSPLHF
V gene: TRBV9; J gene: TRBJ2-3; CDR3 protein: CASSVEAVSGRSTQYF
V gene: TRBV10-1; J gene: TRBJ2-5; CDR3 protein: CASSEWREGGETQYF
V gene: TRBV7-2; J gene: TRBJ2-1; CDR3 protein: CASSSRGSGSNEQFF
V gene: TRBV7-9; J gene: TRBJ2-7; CDR3 protein: CASSFDSYSLEQYF
V gene: TRBV15; J gene: TRBJ2-7; CDR3 protein: CATSRGTSARGNEQYF
V gene: TRBV7-8; J gene: TRBJ2-5; CDR3 protein: CASRGTSGYQETQYF
V gene: TRBV6-5; J gene: TRBJ1-2; CDR3 protein: CASSQGPGGGYTF
V gene: TRBV7-2; J gene: TRBJ2-1; CDR3 protein: CASVAGVPNEQFF
V gene: TRBV15; J gene: TRBJ2-3; CDR3 protein: CATSRDKSRVSVVDTQYF
V gene: TRBV7-6; J gene: TRBJ2-7; CDR3 protein: CASSLGAGTGGLSGSYEQYF
V gene: TRBV7-2; J gene: TRBJ1-5; CDR3 protein: CASSSQPQAYQPQHF
V gene: TRBV28; J gene: TRBJ1-5; CDR3 protein: CASSTGSYQPQHF
V gene: TRBV2; J gene: TRBJ2-5; CDR3 protein: CASNKLAVQYQETQYF
V gene: TRBV7-9; J gene: TRBJ2-1; CDR3 protein: CASSRGQWDEQFF
V gene: TRBV7-9; J gene: TRBJ1-1; CDR3 protein: CAIGWGDTEAFF
V gene: TRBV24-1; J gene: TRBJ1-2; CDR3 protein: CATSDLTGAGYTF
V gene: TRBV5-4; J gene: TRBJ1-2; CDR3 protein: CASSVRTQSGYTF
V gene: TRBV6-6; J gene: TRBJ1-1; CDR3 protein: CASRPQGVLEAFF
V gene: TRBV5-4; J gene: TRBJ1-3; CDR3 protein: CASRNFNQGNTIYF
V gene: TRBV4-2; J gene: TRBJ2-3; CDR3 protein: CASSQDQGLAGGISTDTQYF
V gene: TRBV7-2; J gene: TRBJ1-2; CDR3 protein: CASSLGGTGMNYGYTF
V gene: TRBV5-1; J gene: TRBJ2-1; CDR3 protein: CASSLDRDNEQFF
V gene: TRBV11-3; J gene: TRBJ2-7; CDR3 protein: CASSRGLAGGNEQYF
V gene: TRBV12-3/TRBV12-4; J gene: TRBJ2-7; CDR3 protein: CASTDWPYEQYF
V gene: TRBV13; J gene: TRBJ1-1; CDR3 protein: CASSPRTWNTEAFF
V gene: TRBV6-6; J gene: TRBJ1-4; CDR3 protein: CASSYRGNEKLFF
V gene: TRBV12-3/TRBV12-4; J gene: TRBJ1-2; CDR3 protein: CASSVGANYGYTF
V gene: TRBV2; J gene: TRBJ1-6; CDR3 protein: CASSEARGQGPPLHF
V gene: TRBV3-1/TRBV3-2; J gene: TRBJ2-7; CDR3 protein: CASGDQGREQYF
V gene: TRBV5-5; J gene: TRBJ1-2; CDR3 protein: CASSMDRVVGYTF
V gene: TRBV28; J gene: TRBJ2-2; CDR3 protein: CASSLGRRELFF
V gene: TRBV10-1; J gene: TRBJ2-3; CDR3 protein: CASSVQNGPGNTQYF
V gene: TRBV6-5; J gene: TRBJ1-1; CDR3 protein: CASSYSTGMNTEAFF
V gene: TRBV5-4; J gene: TRBJ2-7; CDR3 protein: CASSRTNYEQYF
V gene: TRBV4-3; J gene: TRBJ2-1; CDR3 protein: CASSQDRGDPPPKQFF
V gene: TRBV2; J gene: TRBJ1-1; CDR3 protein: CASSGSRYTEAFF